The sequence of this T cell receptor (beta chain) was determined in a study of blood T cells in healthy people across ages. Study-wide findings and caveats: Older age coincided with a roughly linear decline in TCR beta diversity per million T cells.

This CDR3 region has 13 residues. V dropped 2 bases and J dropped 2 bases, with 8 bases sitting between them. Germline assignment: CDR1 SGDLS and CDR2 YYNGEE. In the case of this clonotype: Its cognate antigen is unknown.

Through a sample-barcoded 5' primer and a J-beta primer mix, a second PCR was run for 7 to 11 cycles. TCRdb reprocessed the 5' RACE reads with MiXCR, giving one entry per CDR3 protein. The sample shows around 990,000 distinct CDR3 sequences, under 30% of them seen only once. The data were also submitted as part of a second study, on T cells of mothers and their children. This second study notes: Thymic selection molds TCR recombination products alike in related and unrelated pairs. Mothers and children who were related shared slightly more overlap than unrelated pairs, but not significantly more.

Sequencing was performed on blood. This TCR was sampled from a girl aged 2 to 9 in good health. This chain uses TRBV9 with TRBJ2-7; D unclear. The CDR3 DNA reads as TGTGCCAGCAGCGTCGATGTGACCTACGAGCAGTACTTC. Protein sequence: CASSVDVTYEQYF.